The text below deals with one TCR beta chain. The antigen is undetermined. The junction shows a germline mismatch at one end, possibly a read error. This record belongs to a study of blood T cells in healthy people across ages. The study's findings and limits: A strong correlation between TCR beta diversity and naive T cell percentage was seen.

The V gene's germline CDR1 is DFQATT and CDR2 SNEGSKA (reference sequence). This CDR3 comprises 13 residues. It was with a sample-barcoded 5' primer and a J-beta primer mix that a second PCR of about 6 to 11 cycles was run. Through a template-switch adaptor with 12 random nucleotides, each cDNA molecule received a tag. TCRdb itself ran the 5' RACE reads through MiXCR, one entry per CDR3 protein. In the table there are hundreds of thousands of distinct CDR3 sequences, more than 50% of which are singletons. The gene calls are TRBV20-1 and TRBJ2-5; TRBD1 is a possible D gene (6 bases). This sequence was found in a man aged 40-49 years in good health. The specimen sequenced was blood. CDR3: CSAGEVQGRTQYF. DNA for the CDR3: TGCAGTGCTGGAGAGGTACAGGGTAGGACCCAGTACTTC.